Each of the 2 T cell receptor beta chains below was sequenced from the same sample in a study of monozygotic twins with inflammatory bowel disease. After re-calling the 5' RACE reads, TCRdb lists one entry per CDR3 protein, DNA absent. The listing records around 100,000 distinct CDR3 sequences. The sequencing sample was made of blood. The receptors were gathered from a human donor with ulcerative colitis or Crohn's disease, or a healthy co-twin of an affected twin (not recorded which).

J is TRBJ2-5 and V is TRBV7-8; TCRdb picks TRBD1, but there is no DNA to check that call. The CDR3 runs to 15 residues. Germline V gives CDR1 SGHVS, CDR2 FQNEAQ. This CDR3 reads CASSLVRGREETQYF.

This sequence joins TRBV19 and TRBJ1-1; with no DNA, the TCRdb D assignment of TRBD1 cannot be verified. This CDR3 comprises 15 residues. CDR1 and CDR2 from the germline V gene are LNHDA and SQIVND (reference sequence). The CDR3 protein is CASFRYRDQTTEAFF.